This T cell receptor (beta chain) was retrieved from a study of CD8 T cells in ankylosing spondylitis. Study-wide points: The clones that were linked to disease were reported to be significantly enriched in matched synovial fluid samples from ankylosing spondylitis patients.

TCRdb ran MiXCR on the 5' RACE reads and lists one entry per CDR3 protein. The table shows a few hundred thousand distinct CDR3 sequences, with around 10% occurring only once. The CDR3 is made up of 14 amino acids. Trimming cost V 5 bases and J 3 bases, with 14 bases left between them. The V gene's germline CDR1 is SGHTA and CDR2 FQGNSA. This clonotype has just a few counts. Its antigen is unidentified. The gene calls are TRBV7-2 and TRBJ2-7, with D unresolved. The source material was blood, either unsorted or a sorted T cell fraction (not recorded which). The TCR was taken from a male donor with ankylosing spondylitis or in good health (not recorded which). The CDR3 bases are TGTGCCAGCAGCCTCCAGTCCCAGTTCTACGAGCAGTACTTC. Amino acids: CASSLQSQFYEQYF.